The 13 T cell receptor beta chains listed next were all sequenced from one sample in a study of blood T cell repertoires in COVID-19. Some clones are missing from TCRdb's copy, which holds only in-frame ones; the method was immunoSEQ multiplex PCR. This table holds 340,000 or so clones, 87% found once. The sequencing sample was made of peripheral blood. The receptors were sampled from a man in his forties or fifties with active or convalescent COVID-19.

V gene TRBV7-2 combines with J gene TRBJ2-5; 8 bases align to TRBD1. V lost 5 bases and J lost 7; bases outside the gene matches: 12. Germline CDR1 reads SGHTA; CDR2 reads FQGNSA. This CDR3 contains 15 residues. The chain's CDR3 is CASSPSGGVYGTQYF. The CDR3 DNA follows: TGTGCCAGCAGCCCCTCAGGGGGCGTTTACGGGACCCAGTACTTC.

This clone was detected only once. This chain uses TRBV4-1 with TRBJ2-5; 10 bases are a match to TRBD2. In germline, CDR1 is MGHRA, CDR2 YSYEKL. The junction had 7 bases not matched to a gene; V was cut back by 1 base and J by 2 bases. The CDR3 spans 17 residues. CDR3 amino acids: CASSQGVLAGFQETQYF. The DNA for the CDR3 is TGCGCCAGCAGCCAAGGGGTACTAGCGGGATTTCAAGAGACCCAGTACTTC.

This rearrangement joins TRBV30 to TRBJ2-1; 13 bases are a match to TRBD2. The CDR3 covers 15 residues. V dropped 3 bases and J dropped 10; count of bases not matched to a gene: 9. Germline assignment: CDR1 GTSNPN and CDR2 SVGIG (reference sequence). CDR3 sequence: CAWRVLAGGPEEQFF. In nucleotides, the CDR3 is TGTGCCTGGAGGGTACTAGCGGGGGGGCCCGAAGAGCAGTTCTTC.

The genes are TRBV29-1 and TRBJ2-1; maybe TRBD1 (6 bases). Trimming took off 7 bases at V and 6 bases at J, with 10 bases between the two ends. The CDR3 consists of 11 residues. CDR1 and CDR2 from the germline V gene are SQVTM and ANQGSEA. The CDR3 nucleotides read TGCAGCGGCGACAGGTCCAATGAGCAGTTCTTC. Its protein product is CSGDRSNEQFF.

The chain couples TRBV2 to TRBJ1-1; TRBD1 matches at 9 bases. The CDR3 loop spans 15 amino acids. Germline CDR1 SNHLY, CDR2 FYNNEI. J lost 1 base, V lost 7 bases, and 7 bases had no gene match. In DNA, the CDR3 is TGTGCCAGCACCCGACAGGGGGAGGCGAACACTGAAGCTTTCTTT. Translating gives CASTRQGEANTEAFF.

The chain employs TRBV19 and TRBJ1-2; D uncertain. Germline CDR1 is LNHDA and CDR2 is SQIVND (reference sequence). The CDR3 runs 13 residues. Trimming removed 3 bases at V and 4 bases at J, with 9 bases between. The chain's CDR3 is CASSMQITYGYTF. The CDR3 DNA follows: TGTGCCAGTAGTATGCAGATAACCTATGGCTACACCTTC.

The gene calls are TRBV4-1 and TRBJ2-7; 7 nucleotides agree with TRBD1. The CDR3 spans 14 residues. Germline V CDR1 and CDR2: MGHRA, YSYEKL. V dropped 4 bases and J dropped 2; count of bases not matched to a gene: 5. For the CDR3, the DNA is TGCGCCAGCAGCCTGGGGGACAGCACCTACGAGCAGTACTTC. Translated, it gives CASSLGDSTYEQYF.

The V and J genes are TRBV27 and TRBJ1-4; D might be TRBD1 (6 bases). Trimming shortened V by 5 bases and J by 8 bases, and 21 bases separated the two germline ends. Germline lookup yields CDR1 MNHEY and CDR2 SMNVEV (reference sequence). The CDR3 length is 16 residues. The CDR3 protein is CASSPYTGRAVEKLFF. In DNA form, the CDR3 reads TGTGCCAGCAGTCCTTATACAGGGAGGGCTGTCGAAAAACTGTTTTTT.

The chain carries TRBV7-6 and TRBJ2-1; the D gene is possibly TRBD1 (6 bases). CDR1 SGHVS and CDR2 FNYEAQ come from the germline V gene. This CDR3 region has 18 residues. Trimming took off 1 base at V and 5 bases at J, with 21 bases between the two ends. The CDR3 loop is CASSLGGPQQLGNNEQFF. For the CDR3, the DNA is TGTGCCAGCAGCTTAGGGGGGCCCCAGCAGTTAGGAAACAATGAGCAGTTCTTC.

V is TRBV2 and J is TRBJ1-2; TRBD1 matches 10 bases. This CDR3 region has 14 residues. The V and J ends lost 6 bases and 3 bases, in that order; junction bases with no gene match: 4. Germline V gene data show CDR1 as SNHLY and CDR2 as FYNNEI. This chain's CDR3 is CASRTGGADYGYTF. CDR3 DNA: TGTGCCAGCAGGACAGGGGGCGCCGACTATGGCTACACCTTC. Complete variable domain (other parts from reference TRBV2 and TRBJ1-2): EPEVTQTPSHQVTQMGQEVILRCVPISNHLYFYWYRQILGQKVEFLVSFYNNEISEKSEIFDDQFSVERPDGSNFTLKIRSTKLEDSAMYFCASRTGGADYGYTFGSGTRLTVV.

The genes are TRBV19 and TRBJ1-5, with 9 bases matching TRBD1. The CDR3 runs to 14 residues. Losses at the gene ends were 10 bases for V and 4 bases for J; bases not matched to a gene: 8. Germline lookup yields CDR1 LNHDA and CDR2 SQIVND (reference sequence). In nucleotides, the CDR3 is TGTGCCATCGGGACAGGGCCTCCTAATCAGCCCCAGCATTTT. It is translated as CAIGTGPPNQPQHF.

V is TRBV27 and J is TRBJ2-3; tentatively, D is TRBD1 (5 bases). In germline, CDR1 is MNHEY, CDR2 SMNVEV (reference sequence). V shed 2 bases and J shed 4 bases, with 13 bases lying between them. This CDR3 has 15 residues. CDR3 DNA sequence: TGTGCCAGCAGTTTAGGGGCAGTTATTTCAGATACGCAGTATTTT. Its protein is CASSLGAVISDTQYF.

CDR3 protein: CASSLHQTGTYEQYF. The CDR3 region has the DNA TGTGCCAGCAGCTTACACCAGACAGGTACCTACGAGCAGTACTTC. This chain connects TRBV11-2 to TRBJ2-7; TRBD1 is a possible D gene (6 bases). Between the trimmed V and J ends, which lost 2 bases and 2 bases, there was a span of 13 bases. Germline CDR1 is SGHAT and CDR2 is FQNNGV. The CDR3 runs 15 residues.